The clone carrying this T cell receptor (beta chain) is medium-sized within its sample. Antigen unknown. From the 5' RACE reads, TCRdb called clonotypes with MiXCR, one entry per CDR3 protein. The sample has some 8,000 distinct CDR3 sequences; 9.6% are singletons. This entry comes from a study of spatial heterogeneity in lung cancer. Time point in this sample: sample taken at primary tumor resection. 72 TRACERx patients with early, untreated non-small cell lung cancer donated samples. CDR3 size: 14 residues. Germline assignment: CDR1 MGHRA and CDR2 YSYEKL. V dropped 7 bases and J dropped 2; count of bases not matched to a gene: 4. Study outcomes and limitations: It was found that expanded intratumoral alpha and beta TCR counts tracked tumor mutation counts.

This specimen was lung tumor tissue, taken at surgery. The TCR originated in a male donor with early-stage non-small cell lung cancer. The chain uses TRBV4-1 and TRBJ2-5, with TRBD1 identical over 10 bases. CDR3 loop: CASKGTGEQETQYF. The CDR3 region has the DNA TGCGCCAGCAAGGGGACAGGGGAACAAGAGACCCAGTACTTC.